Detailed here is one TCR beta chain. Its specificity is unknown. PCR was performed a second time for roughly 7 to 12 cycles using a sample-barcoded 5' primer and a J-beta primer mix. TCRdb reprocessed the 5' RACE reads via MiXCR and lists one record per CDR3 protein. The sample includes 650,000 to 1,000,000 distinct CDR3 sequences, around 36% of them seen just once. In germline, CDR1 is SGHVS, CDR2 FQNEAQ. Trimming removed 5 bases from V and 11 bases from J, with 33 bases in between. The CDR3 extends over 18 amino acids. The sample is drawn from a study of blood T cells in healthy people across ages. Study-level points and caveats: Per million T cells, TCR beta diversity dropped about linearly as age rose.

Each donor had 8.5 to 10 milliliters of peripheral blood drawn. The sequenced sample consisted of blood. The chain combines TRBV7-8 with TRBJ2-5; D is perhaps TRBD1 or TRBD2 (6 bases each). The sequence derives from a man between 18 and 35 years old in good health. The CDR3 sequence is CASSLGAGDWRAIDEQYF. CDR3 in DNA: TGTGCCAGCAGCCTAGGGGCAGGGGACTGGAGGGCAATTGATGAGCAGTACTTC.